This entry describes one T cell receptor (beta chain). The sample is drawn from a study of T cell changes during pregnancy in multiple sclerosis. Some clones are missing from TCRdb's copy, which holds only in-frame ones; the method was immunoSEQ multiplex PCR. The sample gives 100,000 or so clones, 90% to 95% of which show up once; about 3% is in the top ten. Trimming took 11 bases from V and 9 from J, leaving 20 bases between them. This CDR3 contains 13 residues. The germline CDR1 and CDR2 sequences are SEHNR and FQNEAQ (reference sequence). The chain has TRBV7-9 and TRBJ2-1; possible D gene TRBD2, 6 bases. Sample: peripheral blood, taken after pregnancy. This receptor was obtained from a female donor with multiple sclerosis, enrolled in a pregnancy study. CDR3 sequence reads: CAPRGGEEGEQFF. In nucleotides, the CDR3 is TGTGCCCCTAGGGGCGGAGAGGAGGGTGAGCAGTTCTTC.